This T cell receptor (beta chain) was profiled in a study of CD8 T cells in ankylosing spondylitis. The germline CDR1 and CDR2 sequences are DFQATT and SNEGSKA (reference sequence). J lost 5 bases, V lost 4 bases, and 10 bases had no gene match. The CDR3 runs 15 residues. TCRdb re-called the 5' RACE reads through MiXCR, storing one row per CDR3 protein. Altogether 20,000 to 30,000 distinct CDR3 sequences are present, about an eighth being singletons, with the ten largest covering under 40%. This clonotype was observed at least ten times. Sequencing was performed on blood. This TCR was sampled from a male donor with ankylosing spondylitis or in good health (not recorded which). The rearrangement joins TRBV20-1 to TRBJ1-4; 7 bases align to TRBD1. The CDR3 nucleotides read TGCAGTGCTAACCCCCGGACAGGATTAAATGAAAAACTGTTTTTT. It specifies CSANPRTGLNEKLFF.